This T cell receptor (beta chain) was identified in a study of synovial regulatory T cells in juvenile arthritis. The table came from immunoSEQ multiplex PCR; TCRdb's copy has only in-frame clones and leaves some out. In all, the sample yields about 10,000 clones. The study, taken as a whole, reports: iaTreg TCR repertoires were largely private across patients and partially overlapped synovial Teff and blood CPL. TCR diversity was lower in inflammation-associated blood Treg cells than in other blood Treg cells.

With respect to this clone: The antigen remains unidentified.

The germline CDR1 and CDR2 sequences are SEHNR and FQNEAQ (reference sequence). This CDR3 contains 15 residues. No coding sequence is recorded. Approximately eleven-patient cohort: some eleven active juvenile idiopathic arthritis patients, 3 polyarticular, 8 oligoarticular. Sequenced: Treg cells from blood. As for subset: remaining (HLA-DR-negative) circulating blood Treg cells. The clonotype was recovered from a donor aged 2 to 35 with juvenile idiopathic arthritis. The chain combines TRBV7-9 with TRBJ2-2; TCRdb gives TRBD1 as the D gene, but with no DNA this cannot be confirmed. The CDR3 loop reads CASSHRGRNTGELFF.